These 25 T cell receptor beta chains share one sample of origin, sequenced in a study of shared clonotypes between healthy human individuals. The repertoire was sequenced with immunoSEQ multiplex PCR; TCRdb's copy has only in-frame clones and lacks some. The sample contains 2.5 million or so clones, around 94% of which appear only once. The sequenced material came from naive CD4+ T cells sorted from blood. Indicated subset: CD45RA+ positively selected. The receptors shown here come from a man in his late teens or twenties in good health.

The genes are TRBV4-2 and TRBJ2-1, with 11 bases matching TRBD2. Germline CDR1 and CDR2: LGHNA and YNFKEQ. The CDR3 sequence is 20 residues long. V lost 0 bases and J lost 4; bases outside the gene matches: 14. As DNA, the CDR3 is TGTGCCAGCAGCCAAGATCGGGTGGTTAGCGGGGGGGAGGTTTACAATGAGCAGTTCTTC. It encodes CASSQDRVVSGGEVYNEQFF.

This clone was detected a few times. CDR3: CASSQGIGERSSPLHF. The CDR3 DNA reads as TGTGCCAGCAGCCAAGGGATCGGGGAGAGGAGCTCACCCCTCCACTTT. The chain employs TRBV4-2 and TRBJ1-6; D is unclear. This CDR3 region has 16 residues. The germline CDR1 and CDR2 sequences are LGHNA and YNFKEQ. Between the trimmed V and J ends, which lost 1 base and 10 bases, there was a span of 17 bases.

In this sample, this clone turned up once. The chain uses TRBV5-1 and TRBJ2-1, with D perhaps matching TRBD1 or TRBD2 (6 bases each). The length of the CDR3 is 13 residues. Between the trimmed V and J ends, which lost 3 bases and 9 bases, there was a span of 13 bases. Germline V gene lookup returns CDR1 SGHRS and CDR2 YFSETQ. Written as DNA, the CDR3 is TGCGCCAGCAGCTGGGGGGCCCGGGGTGAGCAGTTCTTC. This codes for CASSWGARGEQFF.

This clone was detected a few times. Germline is not matched at one junction end, which may reflect a read error. The rearrangement links TRBV6-5 to TRBJ1-5; D might be TRBD1 (5 bases). The germline V gene has CDR1 MNHEY and CDR2 SVGAGI. The CDR3 is 13 residues long. CDR3 DNA sequence: TGTGCCAGCAGAAACGCCGTTTCAGGGAGATGGAATTTT. This codes for CASRNAVSGRWNF.

This clone was recorded once. This chain connects TRBV5-4 to TRBJ2-1; D perhaps matches TRBD2 (6 bases). Germline V gene sequence: CDR1 SGHNT, CDR2 YYREEE (reference sequence). The CDR3 has 15 amino acids. V was clipped by 4 bases and J by 9 bases, with 20 bases between them. This CDR3 is CASSPAMGGPGEQFF. The CDR3 DNA sequence: TGTGCCAGCAGCCCAGCCATGGGGGGTCCTGGTGAGCAGTTCTTC.

This chain uses TRBV10-3 with TRBJ2-1; D gene ambiguous. V shed 0 bases and J shed 5 bases, with 5 bases lying between them. Germline V gene sequence: CDR1 ENHRY, CDR2 SYGVKD. The CDR3 has 13 amino acids. This chain's CDR3 is CAISESFHNEQFF. The CDR3 DNA reads as TGTGCCATCAGTGAGTCATTCCACAATGAGCAGTTCTTC.

The gene calls are TRBV5-1 and TRBJ2-7, with 8 bases identical to TRBD2. The germline CDR1 and CDR2 sequences are SGHRS and YFSETQ. The CDR3 covers 18 residues. The junction had 17 bases not matched to a gene; V was cut back by 4 bases and J by 2 bases. CDR3 sequence: CASSPSRAGGLYAYEQYF. The CDR3 nucleotides are TGCGCCAGCAGCCCATCTAGGGCGGGGGGCCTCTACGCCTACGAGCAGTACTTC.

This sequence joins TRBV30 and TRBJ1-3; no definite D call. CDR1 and CDR2 (germline): GTSNPN, SVGIG (reference sequence). This CDR3 region has 15 residues. Trimming removed 2 bases at V and 4 bases at J, with 15 bases between. CDR3 coding DNA: TGTGCCTGGAGTCCTGGACCGGCAGTGGGAAACACCATATATTTT. Translation: CAWSPGPAVGNTIYF.

This sequence joins TRBV9 and TRBJ2-2; D unclear. There are 15 residues in the CDR3. CDR1 is SGDLS and CDR2 is YYNGEE in the germline V gene. Between the trimmed V and J ends, which lost 0 bases and 4 bases, there was a span of 10 bases. The CDR3 region has the DNA TGTGCCAGCAGCGTAGATTGGGCGAGCACCGGGGAGCTGTTTTTT. Translated, it gives CASSVDWASTGELFF.

The V call is TRBV6-1, the J call TRBJ2-1; 7 bases line up with TRBD2. CDR1 is MNHNS, CDR2 SASEGT, per germline. The CDR3 totals 15 residues. After removal of 3 bases from V and 3 bases from J, the junction contained 5 bases not matched to a gene. CDR3 region: CASSEPGLLYNEQFF. The CDR3 region has the DNA TGTGCCAGCAGTGAGCCGGGACTACTCTACAATGAGCAGTTCTTC.

This clone has more than one count but fewer than ten. Other DNA sequences from this sample encode an identical CDR3 as well. This chain connects TRBV29-1 to TRBJ1-1, with D possibly TRBD1 on 5 matching bases. Trimming took 4 bases from V and 1 from J, leaving 7 bases between them. The CDR3 is made up of 12 amino acids. Germline V gene data show CDR1 as SQVTM and CDR2 as ANQGSEA. CDR3 coding DNA: TGCAGCGTTGTCCAGGGGAACACTGAAGCTTTCTTT. Its translation: CSVVQGNTEAFF.

The chain has TRBV5-4 and TRBJ2-7; perhaps D is TRBD1 or TRBD2 (6 bases each). Germline V gives CDR1 SGHNT, CDR2 YYREEE (reference sequence). Trimming pared 4 bases from V and 4 bases from J, leaving 15 bases between. The CDR3 loop spans 14 amino acids. Written as DNA, the CDR3 is TGTGCCAGCAGCGGGGGGCTAGGAGTGTACGAGCAGTACTTC. This sequence encodes CASSGGLGVYEQYF.

The genes are TRBV2 and TRBJ1-2, with D perhaps TRBD1 (6 bases). Per germline, CDR1 SNHLY and CDR2 FYNNEI. The CDR3 loop spans 13 amino acids. Trimming cost V 1 base and J 8 bases, with 11 bases left between them. The CDR3 nucleotides read TGTGCCAGCAGTGAAGGGTCAGGGGCCGGCTACACCTTC. Residues: CASSEGSGAGYTF.

The V gene is TRBV12-5, the J gene TRBJ1-5; D gene unclear. V was clipped by 0 bases and J by 0 bases, with 21 bases between them. The germline CDR1 and CDR2 sequences are LGHNT and FRNRAP. The CDR3 is made up of 20 amino acids. CDR3 sequence: CASGLVLWGLSLNSNQPQHF. DNA for the CDR3: TGTGCTAGTGGTTTGGTACTATGGGGTCTCTCCCTGAATAGCAATCAGCCCCAGCATTTT.

In DNA, the CDR3 is TGTGCCAGTTCAAATCGACAGGGCGTCACTGAAGCTTTCTTT. It yields the protein CASSNRQGVTEAFF. The rearrangement joins TRBV18 to TRBJ1-1; 7 nucleotides line up with TRBD1. Germline values: CDR1 KGHSH, CDR2 LQKENI. V was clipped by 9 bases and J by 4 bases; unmatched bases: 11. The CDR3 runs to 14 residues. The complete variable domain, with remaining parts taken from reference TRBV18 and TRBJ1-1, reads NAGVMQNPRHLVRRRGQEARLRCSPMKGHSHVYWYRQLPEEGLKFMVYLQKENIIDESGMPKERFSAEFPKEGPSILRIQQVVRGDSAAYFCASSNRQGVTEAFFGQGTRLTVV.

The chain carries TRBV10-1 and TRBJ2-1; no firm D call. The CDR3 covers 14 residues. CDR1 WNHNN and CDR2 SYGVQD come from the germline V gene (reference sequence). Between the trimmed V and J ends, which lost 3 bases and 5 bases, there was a span of 11 bases. The DNA of the CDR3 is TGCGCCAGCAGTGAATCTCCGGGTCACAATGAGCAGTTCTTC. It specifies CASSESPGHNEQFF.

The gene calls are TRBV28 and TRBJ1-4; D is uncertain. This CDR3 contains 15 residues. Trimming cost V 6 bases and J 8 bases, with 19 bases left between them. In germline, CDR1 is MDHEN, CDR2 SYDVKM. The CDR3 loop is CASSPPLMLREKLFF. The CDR3 DNA reads as TGTGCCAGCAGCCCTCCTCTGATGCTGAGGGAAAAACTGTTTTTT.

J is TRBJ1-1 and V is TRBV19, with TRBD1 matching over 9 bases. Per germline, CDR1 LNHDA and CDR2 SQIVND (reference sequence). Unmatched junction bases numbered 11, after V lost 3 bases and J lost 9 bases. The CDR3 contains 15 residues. CDR3 DNA: TGTGCCAGTAGTATTTCCGGACAGGGGAGGGTAAAAGCTTTCTTT. This gives the protein CASSISGQGRVKAFF.

The rearrangement uses TRBV28 and TRBJ1-4, with a possible D match to TRBD1 (5 bases). Germline CDR1 reads MDHEN; CDR2 reads SYDVKM. V lost 6 bases and J 12 bases, leaving 17 bases between the germline ends. This CDR3 has 13 residues. The CDR3 DNA reads as TGTGCCAGCAGCGAAAACACCGGGACCCAACTGTTTTTT. Amino acid sequence: CASSENTGTQLFF.

This clone has just a few counts. The chain employs TRBV2 and TRBJ1-5; D is ambiguous. Deletions cut 6 bases from V and 8 bases from J, with 14 bases between. Germline CDR1 is SNHLY and CDR2 is FYNNEI. The length of the CDR3 is 13 residues. The CDR3 sequence is CASRMDPVEPQHF. In DNA, the CDR3 is TGTGCCAGCAGGATGGACCCTGTTGAGCCCCAGCATTTT.

The chain uses TRBV11-2 and TRBJ2-4, with a tentative D call TRBD1 (7 bases). The ends were cut back, 4 bases at V and 2 bases at J, with 12 bases in the middle. The CDR3 consists of 15 residues. Germline-derived CDR1 and CDR2 are SGHAT and FQNNGV. CDR3: CASSYPGGTKNIQYF. The CDR3 DNA sequence: TGTGCCAGCAGCTACCCAGGGGGGACCAAAAACATTCAGTACTTC.

The genes are TRBV11-3 and TRBJ2-1; perhaps TRBD1 as D (6 bases). V was trimmed by 5 bases and J by 5 bases, leaving 16 bases between them. This CDR3 region has 15 residues. Looked up from germline, CDR1 is SGHNT and CDR2 is YENEEA. The CDR3 is CASSPRTGINNEQFF. In DNA, the CDR3 is TGTGCCAGCAGCCCCCGCACAGGGATCAACAATGAGCAGTTCTTC. The full variable domain, its missing parts supplied by reference TRBV11-3 and TRBJ2-1, is EAGVVQSPRYKIIEKKQPVAFWCNPISGHNTLYWYLQNLGQGPELLIRYENEEAVDDSQLPKDRFSAERLKGVDSTLKIQPAELGDSAVYLCASSPRTGINNEQFFGPGTRLTVL.

The gene calls are TRBV4-3 and TRBJ2-2; TRBD1 is a possible D gene (6 bases). The CDR3 covers 16 residues. Germline V gene data show CDR1 as LGHNA and CDR2 as YSLEER. V was cut by 0 bases and J by 1 base, with 9 bases left in between. In nucleotides, the CDR3 is TGCGCCAGCAGCCAAGATTCGACAGGGAACACCGGGGAGCTGTTTTTT. It codes for CASSQDSTGNTGELFF.

Here the CDR3 reads CASSLGASTDTQYF. Written as DNA, the CDR3 is TGTGCCAGCAGCTTGGGGGCTAGCACAGATACGCAGTATTTT. The chain uses TRBV5-8 and TRBJ2-3, with D hard to call. There are 14 residues in the CDR3. V was cut by 0 bases and J by 0 bases, with 5 bases left in between. The germline V gene encodes CDR1 SGHTS and CDR2 YDEGEE.

This clone has just one count. V and J are TRBV5-1 and TRBJ2-1; D remains unclear. Germline loops: CDR1 SGHRS, CDR2 YFSETQ. V was cut by 6 bases and J by 6 bases, with 19 bases left in between. The CDR3 extends over 15 amino acids. Here the CDR3 reads CASKETLIFGNEQFF. For the CDR3, the DNA is TGCGCCAGCAAAGAGACTCTCATTTTCGGCAATGAGCAGTTCTTC.